Listed below are T cell receptor beta chains from one sample, sequenced in a study of blood T cell repertoires in COVID-19. TCRdb's table, derived via immunoSEQ multiplex PCR, lists solely in-frame clones and lacks some. Of roughly 250,000 clones in the sample, 65% to 85% were seen once. Sequencing was done on a sample of peripheral blood. These receptors all come from a human donor in a cohort sampled during active COVID-19. CDR3s include the opening cysteine and the closing phenylalanine or tryptophan. The D gene is left open where the match is weak. Not all rows give a size; the values are once, few, many and, for expanded clones, a class.

DNA: TGTGCCACCGAGGGCAGGCAGATCGCGATATTAGCCAAAAACATTCAGTACTTC
CDR3: CATEGRQIAILAKNIQYF
J: TRBJ2-4
size: once
D: -
V: TRBV19

DNA: TGTGCCAGCTCACCTCCCCCGACAGGAGGTAACACTGAAGCTTTCTTT
CDR3: CASSPPPTGGNTEAFF
J: TRBJ1-1
size: -
D: -
V: TRBV18

DNA: TGTGCCAGCAGCTTATCGGGAGTTGGAGATACGCAGTATTTT
CDR3: CASSLSGVGDTQYF
J: TRBJ2-3
size: many
D: -
V: TRBV7-2

DNA: TGTGCCAGCAGCTTAGGGGCACAAAAAAACCCTGGGGCCAACGTCCTGACTTTC
CDR3: CASSLGAQKNPGANVLTF
J: TRBJ2-6
size: -
D: -
V: TRBV11-2

DNA: TGTGCCACCAGTGATTCACGACTAGCGGGAGGGCCCTACAATGAGCAGTTCTTC
CDR3: CATSDSRLAGGPYNEQFF
J: TRBJ2-1
size: -
D: TRBD2
V: TRBV24-1

DNA: TGTGCCAGCTCAGCCAGCGGGAGGGCCCATGAGCAGTTCTTC
CDR3: CASSASGRAHEQFF
J: TRBJ2-1
size: -
D: TRBD2
V: TRBV18

DNA: TGTGCCAGCAGCTCCGGCGGAATCTATGGCTACACCTTC
CDR3: CASSSGGIYGYTF
J: TRBJ1-2
size: -
D: -
V: TRBV7-9

DNA: TGTGCCAGCAGCTTGGGTCCAGCGGGAGCGGGTTTGTGGAAGACCCAGTACTTC
CDR3: CASSLGPAGAGLWKTQYF
J: TRBJ2-5
size: -
D: TRBD2
V: TRBV5-8

DNA: TGTGCCAGCAGCTTGACAGGGGGTCGGACCGGGGAGCTGTTTTTT
CDR3: CASSLTGGRTGELFF
J: TRBJ2-2
size: once
D: TRBD1
V: TRBV11-1

DNA: TGTGCCAGCAGCTTAGTGGAGACAGGGAACCAGTACTTC
CDR3: CASSLVETGNQYF
J: TRBJ2-7
size: -
D: TRBD1
V: TRBV7-9

DNA: TGTGCCAGCTCCGATATGAGGGGACAGAACACCGGGGAGCTGTTTTTT
CDR3: CASSDMRGQNTGELFF
J: TRBJ2-2
size: -
D: -
V: TRBV18

DNA: TGTGCCATCAGGGGGGACAGGGGGCCCTACGAGCAGTACTTC
CDR3: CAIRGDRGPYEQYF
J: TRBJ2-7
size: few
D: TRBD1
V: TRBV10-3

DNA: TGTGCCAGCAGCAGAGGAGGGGACAGCCGTTCAAATCAGCCCCAGCATTTT
CDR3: CASSRGGDSRSNQPQHF
J: TRBJ1-5
size: -
D: TRBD1
V: TRBV13

DNA: TGTGCCAGCAGCACTAATCGTAGGGGAACTGAAGCTTTCTTT
CDR3: CASSTNRRGTEAFF
J: TRBJ1-1
size: -
D: -
V: TRBV11-2

DNA: TGTGCCAGCAGCTTGCTCGGGACGGGAGGGCCCCTAAATGAGCAGTTCTTC
CDR3: CASSLLGTGGPLNEQFF
J: TRBJ2-1
size: -
D: TRBD2
V: TRBV7-9

DNA: TGTGCCAGCAGCCAAGATATCCTAGCGGGAGCCCGTGAGCAGTTCTTC
CDR3: CASSQDILAGAREQFF
J: TRBJ2-1
size: -
D: TRBD2
V: TRBV3-1/TRBV3-2

DNA: TGTGCCTGGAGTATTCGGGGGTTCCCTCCCGATGGCTACACCTTC
CDR3: CAWSIRGFPPDGYTF
J: TRBJ1-2
size: -
D: -
V: TRBV30

DNA: TGTGCCAGCAGCCAAGAGAGCGGGGAGGGGGAGCAGTACTTC
CDR3: CASSQESGEGEQYF
J: TRBJ2-7
size: -
D: TRBD2
V: TRBV3-1/TRBV3-2

DNA: TGTGCCAGCAGTGAAGAACAGGGGGCGCGCACTGAAGCTTTCTTT
CDR3: CASSEEQGARTEAFF
J: TRBJ1-1
size: -
D: TRBD1
V: TRBV6-4

DNA: TGTGCCAGTAGAACCGGGACAGGGGCCTACAATGAGCAGTTCTTC
CDR3: CASRTGTGAYNEQFF
J: TRBJ2-1
size: -
D: TRBD1
V: TRBV19

DNA: TGTGCCAGCAGTGAGGACAGGCCCTATGGCTACACCTTC
CDR3: CASSEDRPYGYTF
J: TRBJ1-2
size: -
D: TRBD1
V: TRBV6-1

DNA: TGTGCCAGCAGCCAAGAGTCTCGCGGGCAGTACTTC
CDR3: CASSQESRGQYF
J: TRBJ2-7
size: -
D: -
V: TRBV3-1/TRBV3-2

DNA: TGTGCCAGCAGCTTGCTAGCGGGAGGATACTCCTACAATGAGCAGTTCTTC
CDR3: CASSLLAGGYSYNEQFF
J: TRBJ2-1
size: -
D: TRBD2
V: TRBV11-2

DNA: TGTGCCAGCCGAATAGCGGGAGCCTCCTACGAGCAGTACTTC
CDR3: CASRIAGASYEQYF
J: TRBJ2-7
size: -
D: TRBD2
V: TRBV28

DNA: TGCGCCAGCAGTGAGTCCGACAGGGGTGAGACCCAGTACTTC
CDR3: CASSESDRGETQYF
J: TRBJ2-5
size: -
D: TRBD1
V: TRBV10-1

DNA: TGCAGTGCTAGTAACCGCCTGGAGGGCACTGAAGCTTTCTTT
CDR3: CSASNRLEGTEAFF
J: TRBJ1-1
size: -
D: -
V: TRBV20-1